These 20 T cell receptor beta chains were all obtained from the same sample, sequenced in a study of blood T cell repertoires in COVID-19. Some clones are missing from TCRdb's copy, which holds only in-frame ones; the method was immunoSEQ multiplex PCR. Among about 200,000 clones listed, 80% were seen once. The sample was peripheral blood. Receptor source: a human donor in a cohort sampled during active COVID-19.

The CDR3 nucleotides are TGTGCCAGCAGCCCCGGGGGGCAGGGCGCGGGCGAGCAGTACTTC. Its translation is CASSPGGQGAGEQYF. This sequence joins TRBV11-3 and TRBJ2-7, with D perhaps TRBD2 (7 bases). Trimming removed 5 bases at V and 6 bases at J, with 20 bases between. The CDR3 consists of 15 residues. Looked up from germline, CDR1 is SGHNT and CDR2 is YENEEA.

The genes are TRBV28 and TRBJ1-4; D is ambiguous. With 6 bases removed from V and 6 bases from J, the gap between germline ends came to 17 bases. This CDR3 is built from 15 residues. Germline V gene data show CDR1 as MDHEN and CDR2 as SYDVKM. The CDR3 spells CASRRGPTSDEKLFF. For the CDR3, the DNA is TGTGCCAGCAGGAGAGGCCCGACGTCGGATGAAAAACTGTTTTTT.

This clone was detected a few times. J is TRBJ1-1 and V is TRBV10-3; possible D gene TRBD1, 5 bases. Germline V gives CDR1 ENHRY, CDR2 SYGVKD. V dropped 8 bases and J dropped 7 bases, with 17 bases sitting between them. The CDR3 is made up of 13 amino acids. The CDR3 DNA sequence: TGTGCCATCCGGCGGGGTTTAGGGGATGAAGCTTTCTTT. Translation gives CAIRRGLGDEAFF.

The rearrangement uses TRBV11-3 and TRBJ2-1; 11 bases fit TRBD2. V dropped 3 bases and J dropped 3; count of bases not matched to a gene: 1. Germline CDR1 and CDR2: SGHNT and YENEEA. This CDR3 has 15 residues. CDR3 nucleotides: TGTGCCAGCAGCTTCACTAGCGGGAGCTACAATGAGCAGTTCTTC. This encodes CASSFTSGSYNEQFF.

Here the CDR3 DNA reads TGTGCCAGCAAATACAGGGGGGATGCTTTCTTT. This translates into CASKYRGDAFF. The V gene is TRBV28, the J gene TRBJ1-1, with 8 bases fitting TRBD1. V dropped 7 bases and J dropped 11; count of bases not matched to a gene: 6. Looked up from germline, CDR1 is MDHEN and CDR2 is SYDVKM. The CDR3 loop spans 11 amino acids.

This clone was seen just once. V is TRBV2 and J is TRBJ2-1, with 9 bases identical to TRBD2. The V gene end was trimmed by 6 bases and the J gene end by 10 bases; junction bases not matched to a gene: 10. The CDR3 is 14 residues long. Germline V gives CDR1 SNHLY, CDR2 FYNNEI. CDR3: CASSLSGRNGEQFF. CDR3 coding DNA: TGTGCCAGCAGCTTGAGCGGGAGGAATGGAGAGCAGTTCTTC.

This clone was counted between two and nine times. The chain carries TRBV18 and TRBJ1-1, with 9 bases fitting TRBD1. Losses at the gene ends were 3 bases for V and 0 bases for J; bases not matched to a gene: 5. This CDR3 contains 16 residues. The germline V gene encodes CDR1 KGHSH and CDR2 LQKENI. This chain's CDR3 is CASSPGQGWVNTEAFF. Here the CDR3 DNA reads TGTGCCAGCTCACCTGGACAGGGGTGGGTGAACACTGAAGCTTTCTTT.

In DNA, the CDR3 is TGTGCCAGCGGCATTACCGGGACAGGGGACGAAAAACTGTTTTTT. Protein product: CASGITGTGDEKLFF. This chain connects TRBV4-2 to TRBJ1-4, with TRBD1 matching over 10 bases. CDR1 LGHNA and CDR2 YNFKEQ come from the germline V gene. The V and J ends lost 8 bases and 8 bases, in that order; junction bases with no gene match: 11. The CDR3 totals 15 residues.

This chain uses TRBV9 with TRBJ1-3; D is possibly TRBD1 (5 bases). Per the germline V gene, CDR1 is SGDLS and CDR2 is YYNGEE. This CDR3 has 16 amino acids. Trimming took off 4 bases at V and 0 bases at J, with 14 bases between the two ends. The CDR3 nucleotides are TGTGCCAGCAGCTCCCCGGGACTGTTCTCTGGAAACACCATATATTTT. Translating it yields CASSSPGLFSGNTIYF.

This clone was counted between two and nine times. This rearrangement joins TRBV5-4 to TRBJ1-1; 8 bases line up with TRBD1. Trimming cost V 4 bases and J 1 base; bases outside gene matches: 3. The CDR3 spans 14 residues. Germline loops: CDR1 SGHNT, CDR2 YYREEE (reference sequence). CDR3 DNA sequence: TGTGCCAGCAGCCGAGGACAGGGGAACACTGAAGCTTTCTTT. It codes for CASSRGQGNTEAFF.

This chain links TRBV11-3 with TRBJ2-3; D call uncertain. The V end was cut by 4 bases, the J end by 5 bases, with 7 bases between. In germline, CDR1 is SGHNT, CDR2 YENEEA. The CDR3 is 12 amino acids. As DNA, the CDR3 is TGTGCCAGCAGCTACCCTAGAGATACGCAGTATTTT. It is translated as CASSYPRDTQYF.

This clone was seen just once. This sequence joins TRBV28 and TRBJ2-2, with a weak D call TRBD1 (6 bases). Deletions cut 3 bases from V and 9 bases from J, with 14 bases between. Per germline, CDR1 MDHEN and CDR2 SYDVKM. This CDR3 contains 14 residues. The CDR3 is CASSFGAGERELFF. The CDR3 bases are TGTGCCAGCAGTTTTGGGGCAGGGGAACGGGAGCTGTTTTTT.

CDR3 region: CSVVAGVDTQYF. DNA for the CDR3: TGCAGCGTTGTGGCGGGAGTGGATACGCAGTATTTT. The chain combines TRBV29-1 with TRBJ2-3; 7 bases match TRBD2. CDR1 is SQVTM, CDR2 ANQGSEA, per germline. This CDR3 is 12 amino acids long. J gave up 6 bases and V 4 bases, and 4 bases lay outside the gene matches.

This clone was seen a single time. V gene TRBV6-5 combines with J gene TRBJ1-4; D is uncertain. Trimming removed 0 bases from V and 4 bases from J, with 6 bases in between. Germline-derived CDR1 and CDR2 are MNHEY and SVGAGI. This CDR3 has 14 amino acids. The CDR3 DNA follows: TGTGCCAGCAGTTACTCCCGACATAATGAAAAACTGTTTTTT. Translated: CASSYSRHNEKLFF.

The chain is built from TRBV24-1 and TRBJ2-1, with 10 nucleotides matching TRBD2. The V gene's germline CDR1 is KGHDR and CDR2 SFDVKD. This CDR3 spans 16 amino acids. Germline trimming cut 7 bases from V and 2 bases from J; bases unmatched to any gene: 7. CDR3 DNA: TGTGCCACCAGCGACCAGCGGGAGGGCCCCTACAATGAGCAGTTCTTC. Amino acids: CATSDQREGPYNEQFF.

The rearrangement joins TRBV7-9 to TRBJ1-2; TRBD1 matches 10 bases. Germline assignment: CDR1 SEHNR and CDR2 FQNEAQ (reference sequence). The CDR3 runs to 13 residues. The CDR3 loop reads CAGTGAELNGYTF. CDR3 sequence (DNA): TGTGCGGGGACAGGGGCCGAACTTAATGGCTACACCTTC.

V is TRBV7-2 and J is TRBJ2-7; 9 positions match TRBD1. The germline gives CDR1 SGHTA, CDR2 FQGNSA. The V segment lost 0 bases and the J segment 3 bases; nucleotides outside the gene matches: 3. CDR3 length: 15 amino acids. In DNA form, the CDR3 reads TGTGCCAGCAGCTTAGCTGGGACAGGGAACTACGAGCAGTACTTC. This encodes CASSLAGTGNYEQYF.

The sample holds one count of this clone. V usage is TRBV19 and J usage is TRBJ2-1; D remains unclear. Trimming removed 6 bases from V and 7 bases from J, with 13 bases in between. Germline-derived CDR1 and CDR2 are LNHDA and SQIVND (reference sequence). The CDR3 is made up of 13 amino acids. CDR3 amino acids: CASRSPVGNEQFF. In DNA, the CDR3 is TGTGCCAGTAGATCGCCCGTCGGTAATGAGCAGTTCTTC.

The genes are TRBV7-6 and TRBJ2-3; no clear D gene. This CDR3 spans 14 amino acids. Trimming removed 1 base at V and 4 bases at J, with 9 bases between. Germline V gene sequence: CDR1 SGHVS, CDR2 FNYEAQ. The CDR3 loop reads CASSLGLVADTQYF. The DNA for the CDR3 is TGTGCCAGCAGCTTAGGTCTAGTGGCAGATACGCAGTATTTT.

This chain connects TRBV30 to TRBJ2-7, with TRBD1 identical over 7 bases. Germline CDR1 is GTSNPN and CDR2 is SVGIG (reference sequence). The CDR3 loop spans 13 amino acids. V shed 2 bases and J 2 bases; nucleotides not matched to a gene: 3. The CDR3: CAWSRGLPYEQYF. The CDR3 nucleotides are TGTGCCTGGAGTAGGGGGCTCCCCTACGAGCAGTACTTC.